One and the same sample provided the 12 T cell receptor beta chains below, sequenced in a study of shared T cell receptors in the human thymus. Assay used: immunoSEQ multiplex PCR; TCRdb lists only in-frame clones, some missing. The table records 720,000 or so clones, approximately 85% of them present only once. These same data were also listed under a study on human thymus T cells.

Sequenced material: thymocytes. These receptors were taken from a girl under three years old with a congenital heart defect.

J is TRBJ1-6 and V is TRBV7-8, with 7 bases identical to TRBD1. Germline lookup yields CDR1 SGHVS and CDR2 FQNEAQ. This CDR3 is built from 15 residues. Trimming at V came to 5 bases and at J to 8 bases, leaving 9 bases not matched to a gene. Here the CDR3 reads CASSQTSGTDSPLHF. The DNA of the CDR3 is TGTGCCAGCAGCCAAACGTCCGGGACAGATTCACCCCTCCACTTT.

This clone appeared a few times. The chain links TRBV5-1 to TRBJ2-7, with 11 nucleotides matching TRBD1. V shed 0 bases, J shed 6 bases, and the junction held 11 bases outside the gene matches. This CDR3 is 17 amino acids long. Looked up from germline, CDR1 is SGHRS and CDR2 is YFSETQ. CDR3 sequence reads: CASSLDVGDRGVCEQYF. The DNA of the CDR3 is TGCGCCAGCAGCTTGGATGTTGGGGACAGGGGGGTCTGCGAGCAGTACTTC.

J is TRBJ1-2 and V is TRBV6-5; 7 nucleotides agree with TRBD1. The CDR3 sequence is 15 residues long. After removal of 4 bases from V and 6 bases from J, the junction contained 11 bases not matched to a gene. CDR1 is MNHEY, CDR2 SVGAGI, per germline. The DNA for the CDR3 is TGTGCCAGCAGTTTCTTAGACAGGGAGGAGAATGGCTACACCTTC. This encodes CASSFLDREENGYTF.

The rearrangement links TRBV6-1 to TRBJ1-1; D is uncertain. The V end lost 8 bases, the J end lost 3 bases, and 13 bases lay between the germline ends. The CDR3 consists of 13 residues. Germline V gives CDR1 MNHNS, CDR2 SASEGT. For the CDR3, the DNA is TGTGCCAGCTCTTCGGGGAGGGACACTGAAGCTTTCTTT. This gives the protein CASSSGRDTEAFF.

V usage is TRBV7-6 and J usage is TRBJ2-7; 8 nucleotides match TRBD1. CDR1 and CDR2 (germline): SGHVS, FNYEAQ. This CDR3 spans 17 amino acids. The J segment lost 2 bases and the V segment lost 2 bases, leaving 11 bases of the junction unmatched. CDR3 coding DNA: TGTGCCAGCAGCTTAATACCCGACCGGGACAGGCCCTACGAGCAGTACTTC. Translating gives CASSLIPDRDRPYEQYF.

The V call is TRBV11-2, the J call TRBJ1-6; D may be TRBD1 (5 bases). This CDR3 region has 16 residues. Germline loops: CDR1 SGHAT, CDR2 FQNNGV. The germline V and J ends were trimmed by 5 bases and 7 bases, with 18 bases remaining between them. This chain's CDR3 is CASSDRWAAGNSPLHF. DNA for the CDR3: TGTGCCAGCAGCGACAGATGGGCAGCCGGAAATTCACCCCTCCACTTT.

This chain uses TRBV5-4 with TRBJ2-1, with 10 positions matching TRBD2. Germline CDR1 reads SGHNT; CDR2 reads YYREEE (reference sequence). The CDR3 extends over 15 amino acids. After removal of 3 bases from V and 5 bases from J, the junction contained 5 bases not matched to a gene. Written as DNA, the CDR3 is TGTGCCAGCAGCTCCGGGACTAGCGTCGACAATGAGCAGTTCTTC. Amino acid sequence: CASSSGTSVDNEQFF.

The chain links TRBV10-3 to TRBJ1-2, with 10 bases matching TRBD1. The CDR3 is made up of 16 amino acids. Germline V CDR1 and CDR2: ENHRY, SYGVKD. The ends lost 6 bases at V and 6 bases at J; junction bases unmatched: 13. The CDR3 protein is CAIRSRDRGTWHGYTF. In DNA, the CDR3 is TGTGCCATCAGAAGCCGGGACAGGGGAACTTGGCATGGCTACACCTTC.

The chain carries TRBV14 and TRBJ2-2; D remains unclear. In germline, CDR1 is SGHDN, CDR2 FVKESK. The CDR3 contains 15 residues. V lost 6 bases and J 0 bases, leaving 11 bases between the germline ends. The CDR3 DNA reads TGTGCCAGCAGTCCCGACGGGTCGAACACCGGGGAGCTGTTTTTT. Translation gives CASSPDGSNTGELFF.

This chain connects TRBV5-1 to TRBJ2-7; TRBD2 agrees at 7 bases. The length of the CDR3 is 16 residues. In germline, CDR1 is SGHRS, CDR2 YFSETQ. J lost 0 bases, V lost 0 bases, and 6 bases had no gene match. The CDR3 nucleotides read TGCGCCAGCAGCTTGGGCGTTAGCGGGCACTCCTACGAGCAGTACTTC. Translation gives CASSLGVSGHSYEQYF.

V gene TRBV4-1 combines with J gene TRBJ2-3; 10 nucleotides align to TRBD2. Germline V gives CDR1 MGHRA, CDR2 YSYEKL. The CDR3 has 18 amino acids. Losses at the gene ends were 1 base for V and 3 bases for J; bases not matched to a gene: 10. The CDR3 DNA reads as TGCGCCAGCAGCCAAGGGGGCGAGCGGGGGGGTTTTACAGATACGCAGTATTTT. The encoded protein is CASSQGGERGGFTDTQYF.

The J gene is TRBJ2-1, the V gene TRBV9; 10 nucleotides match TRBD2. This CDR3 is built from 16 residues. Unmatched junction bases numbered 11, after V lost 3 bases and J lost 8 bases. Germline CDR1 and CDR2: SGDLS and YYNGEE. The CDR3 reads CASSGGGERGGDEQFF. CDR3 in DNA: TGTGCCAGCAGCGGAGGAGGCGAGCGGGGGGGTGATGAGCAGTTCTTC.